This record covers a single T cell receptor (beta chain). Its antigen is unknown. Generated by immunoSEQ multiplex PCR, the TCRdb table keeps only in-frame clones and is missing some. The data show tens of thousands of clones, with roughly 82% seen just once and 20% held by the top ten. These data originate in a study of T cell responses to AZD1222 COVID-19 vaccine. Study in general: Analysis merged second doses at about 4 or about 12 weeks.

The study's findings and limits: Clonal diversity may have been underestimated in mostly white British donors.

The TCR comes from an adult in good health. Sequenced here: peripheral blood, sampled on day 0 of AZD1222 vaccination.

Here the CDR3 DNA reads TGTGCCAGCGGACCACAGGGACAGGGCTATGGCTACACCTTC. Translating gives CASGPQGQGYGYTF. The chain employs TRBV6-5 and TRBJ1-2; 9 nucleotides agree with TRBD1. The CDR3 spans 14 residues. V was pared by 8 bases and J by 4 bases, with 8 bases of the junction left unmatched. CDR1 and CDR2 (germline): MNHEY, SVGAGI.